Each of the 10 T cell receptor beta chains below was sequenced from the same sample in a study of T cell responses to AZD1222 COVID-19 vaccine. This table comes from immunoSEQ multiplex PCR, and its TCRdb copy is limited to in-frame clones, with some not included. The sample has about 42,000 clones; about nine tenths are singletons. The sequences come from peripheral blood, collected 28 days after the second AZD1222 dose. The receptors stem from an adult who received the AZD1222 COVID-19 vaccine.

The chain couples TRBV20-1 to TRBJ1-1, with no clear D. The V gene's germline CDR1 is DFQATT and CDR2 SNEGSKA (reference sequence). The germline V and J ends were trimmed by 3 bases and 6 bases, with 11 bases remaining between them. This CDR3 is built from 12 residues. CDR3 protein: CSASGPSPEAFF. CDR3 DNA sequence: TGCAGTGCTAGTGGTCCGAGCCCTGAAGCTTTCTTT.

Points on this clone: Its ends do not fully match the called genes, so a read error is possible. The chain carries TRBV28 and TRBJ2-7, with TRBD1 identical over 9 bases. The CDR3 runs to 14 residues. Germline-derived CDR1 and CDR2 are MDHEN and SYDVKM. CDR3 in DNA: TGTGCCAGCAGTTTGCGGGACAGGGTTTTCGCTCACTTATTC. Translated, it gives CASSLRDRVFAHLF.

The chain recombines TRBV6-5 with TRBJ1-5, with 8 bases fitting TRBD1. Trimming cost V 6 bases and J 2 bases; bases outside gene matches: 0. The CDR3 is 13 amino acids. Germline loops: CDR1 MNHEY, CDR2 SVGAGI. Here the CDR3 DNA reads TGTGCCAGCAGGGGACAGGGCAATCAGCCCCAGCATTTT. This sequence encodes CASRGQGNQPQHF.

J is TRBJ1-4 and V is TRBV7-2; D may be TRBD1 (6 bases). Germline-derived CDR1 and CDR2 are SGHTA and FQGNSA. V shed 1 base and J shed 5 bases, with 11 bases lying between them. This CDR3 has 15 amino acids. CDR3 sequence: CASSLGGHKNEKLFF. The CDR3 coding sequence is TGTGCCAGCAGCTTAGGGGGACACAAGAATGAAAAACTGTTTTTT.

V is TRBV2 and J is TRBJ1-6; 9 positions match TRBD1. Trimming removed 6 bases from V and 8 bases from J; junction bases left unmatched: 5. The CDR3 loop spans 14 amino acids. Germline V lookup: CDR1 SNHLY, CDR2 FYNNEI. CDR3 in amino acids: CASSAWDRDSPLHF. For the CDR3, the DNA is TGTGCCAGCAGCGCCTGGGACAGGGATTCACCCCTCCACTTT.

V is TRBV5-6 and J is TRBJ2-3; D is ambiguous. CDR1 and CDR2 (germline): SGHDT, YYEEEE. The CDR3 is 14 amino acids. With 2 bases removed from V and 2 bases from J, the gap between germline ends came to 9 bases. The CDR3 loop is CASSLLGTTDTQYF. The CDR3 DNA is TGTGCCAGCAGCTTACTGGGAACCACAGATACGCAGTATTTT.

V is TRBV12-3 or TRBV12-4 and J is TRBJ1-2, with D uncertain. The CDR3 runs 13 residues. V lost 6 bases to trimming and J lost 0 bases, with 8 bases between them. The CDR3 is CASRDRTNYGYTF. The DNA of the CDR3 is TGTGCCAGCAGGGACCGTACTAACTATGGCTACACCTTC.

The rearrangement uses TRBV24-1 and TRBJ2-5; tentatively, D is TRBD1 (6 bases). The germline V gene encodes CDR1 KGHDR and CDR2 SFDVKD. V was pared by 4 bases and J by 0 bases, with 17 bases between. The CDR3 has 17 residues. CDR3 bases: TGTGCCACCAGTGACTATCATCCGGGACACAACCAAGAGACCCAGTACTTC. Its translation is CATSDYHPGHNQETQYF.

The rearrangement uses TRBV27 and TRBJ1-2, with D perhaps matching TRBD1 (6 bases). Germline-derived CDR1 and CDR2 are MNHEY and SMNVEV (reference sequence). Trimming removed 7 bases from V and 4 bases from J, with 13 bases in between. The CDR3 length is 13 residues. The CDR3 spells CASTGGGGYGYTF. CDR3 DNA sequence: TGTGCCAGCACCGGCGGGGGCGGCTATGGCTACACCTTC.

Here the CDR3 reads CASSFGGLGAEAFF. Here the CDR3 DNA reads TGTGCCAGCAGTTTTGGGGGCCTAGGCGCTGAAGCTTTCTTT. The V call is TRBV27, the J call TRBJ1-1, with D maybe TRBD1 (6 bases). Germline V CDR1 and CDR2: MNHEY, SMNVEV (reference sequence). The CDR3 runs to 14 residues. With 3 bases removed from V and 6 bases from J, the gap between germline ends came to 14 bases.